The 18 T cell receptor beta chains given below trace back to one sample, sequenced in a study of T cells expressing NK-cell markers. TCRdb reanalyzed the 5' RACE reads, giving one entry per CDR3 protein sequence and no DNA. This listing includes around 550,000 distinct CDR3 sequences. Sequenced sample: blood T cells: a sorted CD56 or NKG2C T cell subset, CD4+ or CD8+ T cells, or bulk PBMC T cells (not recorded which). The receptors shown here come from a man aged 18-30 years in good health.

This chain uses TRBV11-2 with TRBJ2-3; the TCRdb call, TRBD1, lacks DNA for checking. CDR1 is SGHAT, CDR2 FQNNGV, per germline. The CDR3 has 16 amino acids. The CDR3 reads CASSLVPGMVTDTQYF.

The rearrangement joins TRBV25-1 to TRBJ2-4; the TRBD1 assignment by TCRdb is unverifiable without DNA. CDR3 length: 16 amino acids. Germline V gene data show CDR1 as MGHDK and CDR2 as SYGVNS. The CDR3 loop reads CASRSGQSLAKNIQYF. The full variable domain, its missing parts supplied by reference TRBV25-1 and TRBJ2-4, is EADIYQTPRYLVIGTGKKITLECSQTMGHDKMYWYQQDPGMELHLIHYSYGVNSTEKGDLSSESTVSRIRTEHFPLTLESARPSHTSQYLCASRSGQSLAKNIQYFGAGTRLSVL.

The gene calls are TRBV15 and TRBJ2-3; TCRdb selects TRBD1, and the lack of DNA leaves this call unchecked. The CDR3 contains 17 residues. Germline V lookup: CDR1 LNHNV, CDR2 YYDKDF (reference sequence). CDR3 protein: CATSSPYWSARTDTQYF.

The chain uses TRBV5-8 and TRBJ2-1; TCRdb designates TRBD1, a call that cannot be tested without DNA. Germline CDR1 and CDR2: SGHTS and YDEGEE. The CDR3 runs to 15 residues. The CDR3: CASSPTRTFYNEQFF. Full variable domain (outside the CDR3, taken from reference TRBV5-8 and TRBJ2-1): EAGVTQSPTHLIKTRGQQATLRCSPISGHTSVYWYQQALGLGLQFLLWYDEGEERNRGNFPPRFSGRQFPNYSSELNVNALELEDSALYLCASSPTRTFYNEQFFGPGTRLTVL.

The V call is TRBV6-1, the J call TRBJ1-1; TCRdb selects TRBD1, and the lack of DNA leaves this call unchecked. The CDR3 extends over 14 amino acids. The V gene's germline CDR1 is MNHNS and CDR2 SASEGT. The CDR3 is CASREDWGGTEAFF.

This rearrangement joins TRBV3-1 to TRBJ2-3; lacking DNA, the TRBD1 call made by TCRdb goes unchecked. The CDR3 sequence is 17 residues long. The germline CDR1 and CDR2 sequences are LGHDT and YNNKEL (reference sequence). The CDR3 here is CASSQDPAGSSADTQYF.

The rearrangement uses TRBV30 and TRBJ1-1. This CDR3 region has 12 residues. CDR1 and CDR2 (germline): GTSNPN, SVGIG (reference sequence). The CDR3 loop is CAWGPTWTEAFF.

This chain joins TRBV7-3 and TRBJ2-2; the TCRdb call, TRBD1, lacks DNA for checking. Germline assignment: CDR1 SGHTA and CDR2 FQGTGA. This CDR3 comprises 19 residues. CDR3 protein: CASSLTGGSVADLTGELFF.

J is TRBJ1-6 and V is TRBV5-6; TCRdb indicates TRBD1, and absent DNA this call remains unverified. This CDR3 spans 15 amino acids. Germline CDR1 reads SGHDT; CDR2 reads YYEEEE. The CDR3 loop is CASSPQTGIDSPLHF.

CDR3 residues: CASSPFRGTNIQYF. The rearrangement joins TRBV12-3 or TRBV12-4 to TRBJ2-4; the TCRdb call, TRBD1, lacks DNA for checking. CDR3 length: 14 amino acids.

The chain links TRBV30 to TRBJ2-1; TCRdb designates TRBD2, a call that cannot be tested without DNA. This CDR3 spans 13 amino acids. Germline V gene data show CDR1 as GTSNPN and CDR2 as SVGIG (reference sequence). Here the CDR3 reads CAWSSGGGREQFF.

The chain combines TRBV27 with TRBJ1-6. Germline V gene sequence: CDR1 MNHEY, CDR2 SMNVEV (reference sequence). The CDR3 is 14 residues long. CDR3 loop: CATRTGSYNSPLHF.

The V gene is TRBV7-9, the J gene TRBJ1-1; TCRdb's D call, TRBD1, is unchecked because there is no DNA. This CDR3 is built from 15 residues. Germline V gene lookup returns CDR1 SEHNR and CDR2 FQNEAQ (reference sequence). The CDR3 sequence is CASSWGGGAGTEAFF. The variable domain in full, completed from reference TRBV7-9 and TRBJ1-1, reads DTGVSQNPRHKITKRGQNVTFRCDPISEHNRLYWYRQTLGQGPEFLTYFQNEAQLEKSRLLSDRFSAERPKGSFSTLEIQRTEQGDSAMYLCASSWGGGAGTEAFFGQGTRLTVV.

The chain couples TRBV13 to TRBJ2-7; there is no DNA to check the TCRdb D call of TRBD2. CDR3 length: 17 residues. The V gene's germline CDR1 is PRHDT and CDR2 FYEKMQ (reference sequence). CDR3: CASSLGLIVRGFDEQYF.

This chain uses TRBV12-3 or TRBV12-4 with TRBJ1-3. This CDR3 spans 15 amino acids. The CDR3 loop reads CASSPGSGGGNTIYF.

This chain links TRBV24-1 with TRBJ2-3; TCRdb indicates TRBD2, and absent DNA this call remains unverified. The V gene's germline CDR1 is KGHDR and CDR2 SFDVKD. The CDR3 contains 16 residues. The CDR3 sequence: CATSDRTSEDTDTQYF.

The V gene is TRBV7-9, the J gene TRBJ2-7; the D call of TRBD1 rests on TCRdb alone, since no DNA is present to check it. The CDR3 is 16 amino acids. Germline-derived CDR1 and CDR2 are SEHNR and FQNEAQ (reference sequence). This CDR3 is CASSSLRGTALWEQYF. Complete variable domain (other parts from reference TRBV7-9 and TRBJ2-7): DTGVSQNPRHKITKRGQNVTFRCDPISEHNRLYWYRQTLGQGPEFLTYFQNEAQLEKSRLLSDRFSAERPKGSFSTLEIQRTEQGDSAMYLCASSSLRGTALWEQYFGPGTRLTVT.

The chain has TRBV11-2 and TRBJ2-1; as DNA is missing, the TRBD2 call by TCRdb cannot be tested. CDR1 and CDR2 from the germline V gene are SGHAT and FQNNGV. This CDR3 has 19 amino acids. The CDR3 protein is CASSSIWTSGRESYNEQFF.